This T cell receptor (beta chain) was documented in a study of T cells after posttransplantation cyclophosphamide. This clone was observed many times. The antigen is not known. Clones were sequenced by immunoSEQ multiplex PCR, and TCRdb holds only the in-frame ones, with some missing. The sample yields some 10,000 clones, without any singletons. Study outcomes and limitations: After PTCy, TRB diversity resembled that of CNI/methotrexate controls. TRB overlap between skin or GI tissue T cells and blood was limited.

Treatment was busulfan-fludarabine conditioning, a marrow graft, and cyclophosphamide on days +3 and +4. The receptor's source is a female patient in her forties who received an allogeneic stem cell transplant from a related donor, was CMV-positive, and had no GVHD. Some of the T cells might come from the graft donor. Sequences were derived from PBMCs, sampled after allogeneic stem cell transplant with posttransplant cyclophosphamide.

Here the CDR3 DNA reads TGTGCCTGGAGCACAGGGTATAGCAATCAGCCCCAGCATTTT. Translated, it gives CAWSTGYSNQPQHF. The chain couples TRBV30 to TRBJ1-5; a weak D match, TRBD1 (6 bases). The CDR3 is 14 amino acids. V was clipped by 3 bases and J by 0 bases, with 9 bases between them. The germline gives CDR1 GTSNPN, CDR2 SVGIG (reference sequence).